Here is one T cell receptor beta chain with its context. Its antigen is still unknown. Germline values: CDR1 KGHSH, CDR2 LQKENI. This CDR3 has 14 residues. 60 Vbeta and 13 Jbeta primers were used in PCR. TCRdb keeps only in-frame clones here, not all; method: immunoSEQ multiplex PCR. The data show approximately 200,000 clones, roughly 85% seen once. The sample belongs to a study of cytomegalovirus exposure and HLA in healthy donors. Study-level points and caveats: Sequencing depth across donors, presence/absence analyses assumed, was roughly uniform. In a later analysis, several top co-occurrence clusters appeared linked to parvovirus B19, influenza, CMV and Epstein-Barr virus. In most subjects, TCR beta sequences reportedly gave accurate predictions of HLA-A and HLA-B alleles. Rates of TCR association differed by HLA locus in a later analysis, with DRB1 highest and HLA-C lowest.

The sample was PBMCs. The receptor was isolated from a woman aged 50 to 60 in good health and CMV-seronegative. The chain has TRBV18 and TRBJ2-5, with TRBD1 as a possible D gene (5 bases). With the DNA end fitting TRBJ2-7 better, the J assignment may be wrong. The CDR3 here is CASSRTDKSYEQYF. The CDR3 DNA is TGTGCCAGCTCTCGTACGGACAAGTCCTACGAGCAGTACTTC.